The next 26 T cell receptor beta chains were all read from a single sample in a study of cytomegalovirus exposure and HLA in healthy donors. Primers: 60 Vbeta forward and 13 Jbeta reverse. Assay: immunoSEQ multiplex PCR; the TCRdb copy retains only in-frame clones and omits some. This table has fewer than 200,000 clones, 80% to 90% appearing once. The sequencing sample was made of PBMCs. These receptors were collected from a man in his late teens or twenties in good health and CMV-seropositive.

CDR3 region: CASSLQGAIGTQYF. CDR3 coding DNA: TGTGCCAGTAGTCTACAGGGGGCTATTGGTACGCAGTATTTT. The chain has TRBV19 and TRBJ2-3; 9 bases match TRBD1. CDR3 length: 14 amino acids. With 5 bases clipped from V and 8 bases from J, the junction kept 8 bases outside the gene matches. Per germline, CDR1 LNHDA and CDR2 SQIVND (reference sequence).

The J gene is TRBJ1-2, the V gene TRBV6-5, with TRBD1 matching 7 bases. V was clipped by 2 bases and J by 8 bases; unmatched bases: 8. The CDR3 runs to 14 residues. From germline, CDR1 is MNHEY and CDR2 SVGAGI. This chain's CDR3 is CASSYQSGGGGYTF. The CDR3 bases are TGTGCCAGCAGTTACCAATCAGGGGGTGGGGGCTACACCTTC.

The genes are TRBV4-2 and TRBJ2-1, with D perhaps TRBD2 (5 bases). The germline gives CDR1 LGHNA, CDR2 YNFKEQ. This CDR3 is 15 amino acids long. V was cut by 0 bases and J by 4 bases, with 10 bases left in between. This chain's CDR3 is CASSQESLAYNEQFF. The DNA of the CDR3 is TGTGCCAGCAGCCAAGAATCGCTAGCTTACAATGAGCAGTTCTTC.

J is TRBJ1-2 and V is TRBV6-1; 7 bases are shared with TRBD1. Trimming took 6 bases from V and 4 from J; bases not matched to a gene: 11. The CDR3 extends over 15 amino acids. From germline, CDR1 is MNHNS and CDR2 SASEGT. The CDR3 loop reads CASRTGQAGGYGYTF. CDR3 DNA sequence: TGTGCCAGCAGGACAGGACAGGCCGGGGGCTATGGCTACACCTTC.

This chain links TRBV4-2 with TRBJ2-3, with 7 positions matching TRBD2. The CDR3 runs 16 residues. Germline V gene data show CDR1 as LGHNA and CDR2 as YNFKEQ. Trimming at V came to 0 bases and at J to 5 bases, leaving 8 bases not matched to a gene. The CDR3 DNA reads TGTGCCAGCAGCCAAGAATCCAGCGGGAAAGGAGATACGCAGTATTTT. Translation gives CASSQESSGKGDTQYF.

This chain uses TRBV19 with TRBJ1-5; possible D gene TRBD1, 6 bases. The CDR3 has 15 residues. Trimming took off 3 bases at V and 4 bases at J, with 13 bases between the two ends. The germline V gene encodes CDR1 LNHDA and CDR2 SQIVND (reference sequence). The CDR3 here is CASSMGGGGNQPQHF. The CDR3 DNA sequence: TGTGCCAGTAGTATGGGTGGGGGCGGTAATCAGCCCCAGCATTTT.

The CDR3 sequence is CASSPTGTAENQPQHF. DNA for the CDR3: TGTGCCAGCAGCCCAACCGGGACAGCGGAAAATCAGCCCCAGCATTTT. V usage is TRBV4-2 and J usage is TRBJ1-5, with TRBD1 identical over 7 bases. The CDR3 is 16 amino acids. The germline V gene has CDR1 LGHNA and CDR2 YNFKEQ. The V and J ends lost 4 bases and 4 bases, in that order; junction bases with no gene match: 10.

CDR3 in amino acids: CASSYSRQFFYGYTF. The CDR3 DNA sequence: TGTGCCAGCAGTTACTCGAGACAGTTCTTCTATGGCTACACCTTC. The chain combines TRBV6-5 with TRBJ1-2; D may be TRBD1 (5 bases). The CDR3 extends over 15 amino acids. Trimming removed 0 bases at V and 4 bases at J, with 12 bases between. CDR1 MNHEY and CDR2 SVGAGI come from the germline V gene.

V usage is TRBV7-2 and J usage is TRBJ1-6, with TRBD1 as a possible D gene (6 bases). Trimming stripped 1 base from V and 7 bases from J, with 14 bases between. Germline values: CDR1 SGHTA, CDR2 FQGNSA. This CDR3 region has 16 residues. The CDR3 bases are TGTGCCAGCAGCTTAGGGTCCAGGGGAAGAAATTCACCCCTCCACTTT. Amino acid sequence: CASSLGSRGRNSPLHF. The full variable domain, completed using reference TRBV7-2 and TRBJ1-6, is GAGVSQSPSNKVTEKGKDVELRCDPISGHTALYWYRQSLGQGLEFLIYFQGNSAPDKSGLPSDRFSAERTGGSVSTLTIQRTQQEDSAVYLCASSLGSRGRNSPLHFGNGTRLTVT.

CDR3 nucleotide sequence: TGTGCCTGGAATAGACAGGGAAAAATCACTGAAGCTTTCTTT. Translating it yields CAWNRQGKITEAFF. The gene calls are TRBV30 and TRBJ1-1, with 7 nucleotides matching TRBD1. This CDR3 has 14 amino acids. J lost 4 bases, V lost 4 bases, and 9 bases had no gene match. Germline assignment: CDR1 GTSNPN and CDR2 SVGIG (reference sequence).

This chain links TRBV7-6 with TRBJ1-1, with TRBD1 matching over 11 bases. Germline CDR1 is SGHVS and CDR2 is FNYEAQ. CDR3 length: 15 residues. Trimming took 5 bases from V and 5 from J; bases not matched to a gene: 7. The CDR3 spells CASSVGQGAQTEAFF. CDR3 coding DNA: TGTGCCAGCAGCGTAGGACAGGGGGCGCAGACTGAAGCTTTCTTT. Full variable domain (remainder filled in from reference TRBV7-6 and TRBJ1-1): GAGVSQSPRYKVTKRGQDVALRCDPISGHVSLYWYRQALGQGPEFLTYFNYEAQQDKSGLPNDRFSAERPEGSISTLTIQRTEQRDSAMYRCASSVGQGAQTEAFFGQGTRLTVV.

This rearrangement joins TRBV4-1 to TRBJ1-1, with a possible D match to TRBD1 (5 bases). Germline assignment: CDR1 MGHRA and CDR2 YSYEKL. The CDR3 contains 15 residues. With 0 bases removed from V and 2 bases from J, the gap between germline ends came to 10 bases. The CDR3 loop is CASSQDRGVNTEAFF. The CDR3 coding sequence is TGCGCCAGCAGCCAAGACCGGGGGGTAAACACTGAAGCTTTCTTT.

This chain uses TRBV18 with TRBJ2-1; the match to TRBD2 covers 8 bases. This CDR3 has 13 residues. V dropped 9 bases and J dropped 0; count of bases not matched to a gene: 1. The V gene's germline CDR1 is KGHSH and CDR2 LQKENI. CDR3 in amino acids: CASSGASYNEQFF. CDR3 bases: TGTGCCAGTAGCGGGGCCTCCTACAATGAGCAGTTCTTC.

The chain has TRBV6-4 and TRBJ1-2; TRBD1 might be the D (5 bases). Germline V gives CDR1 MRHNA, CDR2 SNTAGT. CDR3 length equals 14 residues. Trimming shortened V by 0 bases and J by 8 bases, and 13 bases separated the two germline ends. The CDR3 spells CASSDSNRQGGYTF. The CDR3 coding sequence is TGTGCCAGCAGTGACTCGAATCGTCAGGGCGGCTACACCTTC.

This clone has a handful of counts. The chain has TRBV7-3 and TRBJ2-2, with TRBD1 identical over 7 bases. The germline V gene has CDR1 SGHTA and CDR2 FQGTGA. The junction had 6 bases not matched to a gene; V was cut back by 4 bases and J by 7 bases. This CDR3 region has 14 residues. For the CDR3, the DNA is TGTGCCAGCAGCTCGACAGGGCTTGGCGGGGAGCTGTTTTTT. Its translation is CASSSTGLGGELFF. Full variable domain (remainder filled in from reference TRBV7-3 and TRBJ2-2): GAGVSQTPSNKVTEKGKYVELRCDPISGHTALYWYRQSLGQGPEFLIYFQGTGAADDSGLPNDRFFAVRPEGSVSTLKIQRTERGDSAVYLCASSSTGLGGELFFGEGSRLTVL.

Here the CDR3 reads CASKEQGVNEKLFF. In DNA, the CDR3 is TGTGCCAGCAAGGAACAGGGGGTTAATGAAAAACTGTTTTTT. The genes are TRBV6-5 and TRBJ1-4, with TRBD1 matching over 8 bases. The CDR3 totals 14 residues. Germline-derived CDR1 and CDR2 are MNHEY and SVGAGI. The V and J ends lost 7 bases and 4 bases, in that order; junction bases with no gene match: 5.

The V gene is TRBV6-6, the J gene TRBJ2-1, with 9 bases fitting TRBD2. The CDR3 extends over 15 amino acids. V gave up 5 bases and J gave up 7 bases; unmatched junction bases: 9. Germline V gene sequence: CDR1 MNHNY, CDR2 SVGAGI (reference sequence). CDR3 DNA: TGTGCCAGCAGTCCACGGCGGGGGGGCCTTAATGAGCAGTTCTTC. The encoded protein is CASSPRRGGLNEQFF.

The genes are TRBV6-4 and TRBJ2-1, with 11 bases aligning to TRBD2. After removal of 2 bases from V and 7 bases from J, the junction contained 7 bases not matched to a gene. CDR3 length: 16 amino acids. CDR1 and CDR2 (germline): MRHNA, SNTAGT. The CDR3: CASSDTASGGFNEQFF. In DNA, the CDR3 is TGTGCCAGCAGTGACACCGCTAGCGGGGGGTTTAATGAGCAGTTCTTC.

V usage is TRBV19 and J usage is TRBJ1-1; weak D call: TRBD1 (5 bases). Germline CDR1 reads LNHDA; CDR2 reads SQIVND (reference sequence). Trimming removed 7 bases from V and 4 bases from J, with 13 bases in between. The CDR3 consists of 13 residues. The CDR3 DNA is TGTGCCAGTATCGGGGGACCTGCCACTGAAGCTTTCTTT. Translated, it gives CASIGGPATEAFF.

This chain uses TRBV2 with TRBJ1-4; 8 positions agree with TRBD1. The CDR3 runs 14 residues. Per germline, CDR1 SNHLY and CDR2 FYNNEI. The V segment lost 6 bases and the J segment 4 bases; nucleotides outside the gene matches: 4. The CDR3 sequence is CASRPGQVNEKLFF. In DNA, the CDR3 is TGTGCCAGCAGGCCGGGACAGGTTAATGAAAAACTGTTTTTT.

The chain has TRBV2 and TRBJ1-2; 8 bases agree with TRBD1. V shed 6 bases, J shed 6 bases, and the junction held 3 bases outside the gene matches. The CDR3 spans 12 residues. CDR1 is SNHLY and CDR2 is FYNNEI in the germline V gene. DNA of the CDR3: TGTGCCAGCAGAGGACAGGGCCATGGCTACACCTTC. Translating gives CASRGQGHGYTF.

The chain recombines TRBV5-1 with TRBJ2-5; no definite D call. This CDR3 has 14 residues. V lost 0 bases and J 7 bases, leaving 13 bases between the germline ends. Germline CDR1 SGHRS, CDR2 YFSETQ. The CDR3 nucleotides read TGCGCCAGCAGCTTGGAAGTCACTGCAGGGACCCAGTACTTC. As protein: CASSLEVTAGTQYF.

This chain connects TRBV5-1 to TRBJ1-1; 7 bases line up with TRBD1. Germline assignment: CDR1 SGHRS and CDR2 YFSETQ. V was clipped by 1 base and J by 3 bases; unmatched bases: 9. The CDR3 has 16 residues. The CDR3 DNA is TGCGCCAGCAGCTTGTTGGCAGGGGGACGGGACACTGAAGCTTTCTTT. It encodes CASSLLAGGRDTEAFF.

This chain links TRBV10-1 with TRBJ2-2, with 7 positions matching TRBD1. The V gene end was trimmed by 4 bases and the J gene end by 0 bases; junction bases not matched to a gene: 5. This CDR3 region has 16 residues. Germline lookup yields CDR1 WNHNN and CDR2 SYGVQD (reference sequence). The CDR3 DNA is TGCGCCAGCAGTGGCCGGGACAGCCCGAACACCGGGGAGCTGTTTTTT. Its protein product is CASSGRDSPNTGELFF.

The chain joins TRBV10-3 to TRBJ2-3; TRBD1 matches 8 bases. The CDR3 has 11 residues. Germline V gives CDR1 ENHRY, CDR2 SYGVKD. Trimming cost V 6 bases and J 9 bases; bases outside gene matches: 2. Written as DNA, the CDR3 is TGTGCCATCAGGGGACAGGACACGCAGTATTTT. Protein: CAIRGQDTQYF.

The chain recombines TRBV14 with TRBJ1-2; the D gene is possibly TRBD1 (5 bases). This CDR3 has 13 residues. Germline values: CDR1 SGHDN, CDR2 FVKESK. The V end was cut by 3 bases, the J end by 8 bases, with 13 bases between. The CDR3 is CASSQQGLWGYTF. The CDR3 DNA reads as TGTGCCAGCAGCCAGCAGGGCCTCTGGGGCTACACCTTC. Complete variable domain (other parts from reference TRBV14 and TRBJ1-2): EAGVTQFPSHSVIEKGQTVTLRCDPISGHDNLYWYRRVMGKEIKFLLHFVKESKQDESGMPNNRFLAERTGGTYSTLKVQPAELEDSGVYFCASSQQGLWGYTFGSGTRLTVV.